The sequence of this T cell receptor beta chain was determined in a study of blood T cell repertoires in COVID-19. The wider study: Material from acute and convalescent COVID-19 was sourced from the United States, Italy and Spain. PBMCs, B-cell-depleted T cells, or T cells were the source of the cDNA or gDNA that made up the material.

V was shortened by 6 bases and J by 4 bases, with 11 bases between the two germline ends. This CDR3 spans 13 amino acids. The germline V gene encodes CDR1 WNHNN and CDR2 SYGVQD (reference sequence). Authors' methods: How many nucleated cells were present was estimated from reference gene primer amplification. This table comes from immunoSEQ multiplex PCR, and its TCRdb copy is limited to in-frame clones, with some not included. From that table come the V and J calls and clone size; the DNA was used to work out D and trimming. The sample has 150,000 to 200,000 clones, approximately 81% seen once. The sample was peripheral blood. This clonotype was obtained from a woman older than 75 with active or convalescent COVID-19. This chain uses TRBV10-1 with TRBJ2-3; D perhaps matches TRBD2 (6 bases). The CDR3 DNA reads TGCGCCAGCAGCGGGGGAGCGGCAGATACGCAGTATTTT. This sequence encodes CASSGGAADTQYF.